The 10 T cell receptor beta chains listed next were all sequenced from one sample in a study of Ad26.COV2.S vaccination and SARS-CoV-2 variants. Repertoires were generated with immunoSEQ multiplex PCR, while TCRdb's copy carries only in-frame clones and drops some. The top ten clones hold about 3.4% of a sample with a few hundred thousand clones, about nine tenths of them seen once. Treatment here: about 20 received Ad26.COV2.S at low or high dose, single or two shots; 5 received placebo; per-sample allocation not given. After the first vaccine or placebo injection, samples were drawn on day 63. Sequencing used peripheral blood, obtained in a trial of Ad26.COV2.S vaccine versus placebo. These receptors were collected from a person between 18 and 60 years old who received the Ad26.COV2.S COVID-19 vaccine or a placebo.

This clone was seen a handful of times. The CDR3 is CASSRTRDRQFYEQYF. In DNA form, the CDR3 reads TGTGCCAGCAGCCGTACGCGCGACAGACAATTCTACGAGCAGTACTTC. V usage is TRBV6-2 or TRBV6-3 and J usage is TRBJ2-7; a weak D match, TRBD1 (5 bases). The CDR3 runs to 16 residues. Germline V lookup: CDR1 MNHEY, CDR2 SVGEGT. V lost 6 bases and J 3 bases, leaving 21 bases between the germline ends.

The chain employs TRBV6-6 and TRBJ2-3; D might be TRBD2 (5 bases). Germline V CDR1 and CDR2: MNHNY, SVGAGI (reference sequence). V was trimmed by 2 bases and J by 0 bases, leaving 12 bases between them. The CDR3 is 16 amino acids. This CDR3 is CASSYGQTGSTDTQYF. The CDR3 DNA reads as TGTGCCAGCAGTTACGGCCAGACGGGAAGCACAGATACGCAGTATTTT.

The V gene is TRBV5-1, the J gene TRBJ2-3, with 10 bases fitting TRBD2. J was trimmed by 2 bases and V by 1 base; bases with no gene match: 10. Germline values: CDR1 SGHRS, CDR2 YFSETQ. CDR3 length equals 18 residues. CDR3 nucleotides: TGCGCCAGCAGCTTGATTGGTAGCGGGGGGCCGGACACAGATACGCAGTATTTT. Translating it yields CASSLIGSGGPDTDTQYF.

This clone occurred once. The DNA of the CDR3 is TGTGCCAGCAGCCTAAGAGGTTCTAGAGAGGAGACCCAGTACTTC. It encodes CASSLRGSREETQYF. The gene calls are TRBV3-1 (or the pseudogene TRBV3-2) and TRBJ2-5; D is unclear. V was pared by 4 bases and J by 5 bases, with 17 bases between. Germline V CDR1 and CDR2: LGHDT, YNNKEL (reference sequence). CDR3 length: 15 residues.

The count of this clone is one. The chain carries TRBV30 and TRBJ2-1, with D perhaps matching TRBD2 (5 bases). The CDR3 has 11 residues. Germline CDR1 and CDR2: GTSNPN and SVGIG (reference sequence). V dropped 1 base and J dropped 9 bases, with 7 bases sitting between them. This CDR3 reads CAWSEEGEQFF. The CDR3 DNA is TGTGCCTGGAGTGAAGAGGGTGAGCAGTTCTTC.

J is TRBJ1-1 and V is TRBV14; D uncertain. This CDR3 contains 13 residues. In germline, CDR1 is SGHDN, CDR2 FVKESK. V lost 1 base and J 4 bases, leaving 7 bases between the germline ends. CDR3 amino acids: CASSQVDGTEAFF. The CDR3 nucleotides read TGTGCCAGCAGCCAAGTGGACGGCACTGAAGCTTTCTTT. Full variable domain (missing parts from reference TRBV14 and TRBJ1-1): EAGVTQFPSHSVIEKGQTVTLRCDPISGHDNLYWYRRVMGKEIKFLLHFVKESKQDESGMPNNRFLAERTGGTYSTLKVQPAELEDSGVYFCASSQVDGTEAFFGQGTRLTVV.

As to this clone: Other DNA sequences from this sample encode an identical CDR3 as well. The DNA of the CDR3 is TGCGCCAGCAGCCAAGGGACAGGCCTCTATGGCTACACCTTC. Amino acid sequence: CASSQGTGLYGYTF. The chain carries TRBV4-1 and TRBJ1-2; 7 nucleotides match TRBD1. CDR3 size: 14 residues. CDR1 is MGHRA and CDR2 is YSYEKL in the germline V gene. V shed 1 base, J shed 4 bases, and the junction held 3 bases outside the gene matches.

The V gene is TRBV5-5, the J gene TRBJ2-2; 7 nucleotides agree with TRBD1. V gave up 4 bases and J gave up 6 bases; unmatched junction bases: 6. Germline V gene lookup returns CDR1 SGHKS and CDR2 YYEKEE (reference sequence). This CDR3 is built from 14 residues. The CDR3 DNA sequence: TGTGCCAGCAGCCCCACAGGGGTTCCCGGGGAGCTGTTTTTT. Amino acid sequence: CASSPTGVPGELFF.

The V and J genes are TRBV5-1 and TRBJ1-1; possibly TRBD1 for D (5 bases). The CDR3 consists of 16 residues. CDR1 is SGHRS and CDR2 is YFSETQ in the germline V gene. V lost 2 bases to trimming and J lost 11 bases, with 25 bases between them. The CDR3 region has the DNA TGCGCCAGCAGCTTCTACGCGCCTGGACGGCTGGAGGGGGCTTTCTTT. It yields the protein CASSFYAPGRLEGAFF. Full variable domain (remainder filled in from reference TRBV5-1 and TRBJ1-1): KAGVTQTPRYLIKTRGQQVTLSCSPISGHRSVSWYQQTPGQGLQFLFEYFSETQRNKGNFPGRFSGRQFSNSRSEMNVSTLELGDSALYLCASSFYAPGRLEGAFFGQGTRLTVV.

This clone has more than one count but fewer than ten. The chain links TRBV7-9 to TRBJ2-1; no firm D call. Trimming left V 6 bases short and J 0 bases short, with 6 bases between. CDR1 and CDR2 (germline): SEHNR, FQNEAQ (reference sequence). The CDR3 sequence is 13 residues long. This CDR3 reads CASSSGSYNEQFF. DNA for the CDR3: TGTGCCAGCAGTTCTGGCTCCTACAATGAGCAGTTCTTC.